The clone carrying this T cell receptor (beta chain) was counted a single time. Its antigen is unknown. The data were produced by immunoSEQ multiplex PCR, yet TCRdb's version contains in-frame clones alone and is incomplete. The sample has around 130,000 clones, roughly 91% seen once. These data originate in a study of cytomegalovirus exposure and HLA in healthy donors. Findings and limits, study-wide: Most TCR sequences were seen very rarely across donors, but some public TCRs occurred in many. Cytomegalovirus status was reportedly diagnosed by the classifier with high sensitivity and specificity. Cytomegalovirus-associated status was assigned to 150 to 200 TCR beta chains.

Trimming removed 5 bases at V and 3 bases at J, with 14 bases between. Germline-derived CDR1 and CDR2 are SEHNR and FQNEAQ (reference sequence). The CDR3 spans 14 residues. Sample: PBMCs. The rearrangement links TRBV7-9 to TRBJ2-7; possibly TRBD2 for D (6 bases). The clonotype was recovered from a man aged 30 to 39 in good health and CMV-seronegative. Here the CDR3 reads CASSARDGGYEQYF. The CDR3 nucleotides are TGTGCCAGCAGCGCCCGGGACGGGGGCTACGAGCAGTACTTC.